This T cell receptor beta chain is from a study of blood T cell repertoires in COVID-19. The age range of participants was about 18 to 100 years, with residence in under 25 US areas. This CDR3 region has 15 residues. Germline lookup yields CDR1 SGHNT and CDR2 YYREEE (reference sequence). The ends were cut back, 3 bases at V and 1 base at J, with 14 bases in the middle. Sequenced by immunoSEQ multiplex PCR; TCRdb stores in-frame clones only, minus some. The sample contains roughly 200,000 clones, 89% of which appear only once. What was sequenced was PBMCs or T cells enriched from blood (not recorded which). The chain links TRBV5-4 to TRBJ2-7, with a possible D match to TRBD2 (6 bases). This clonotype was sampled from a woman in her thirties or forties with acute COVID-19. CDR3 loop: CASSSASAGSYEQYF. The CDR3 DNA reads TGTGCCAGCAGCTCCGCTAGCGCAGGATCCTACGAGCAGTACTTC. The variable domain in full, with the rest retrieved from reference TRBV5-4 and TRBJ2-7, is ETGVTQSPTHLIKTRGQQVTLRCSSQSGHNTVSWYQQALGQGPQFIFQYYREEENGRGNFPPRFSGLQFPNYSSELNVNALELDDSALYLCASSSASAGSYEQYFGPGTRLTVT.